Each of the 8 T cell receptor beta chains below was sequenced from the same sample in a study of cytomegalovirus exposure and HLA in healthy donors. PCR employed 60 Vbeta and 13 Jbeta primers. This table comes from immunoSEQ multiplex PCR, and its TCRdb copy is limited to in-frame clones, with some not included. The repertoire consists of approximately 100,000 clones, with 86% occurring once and the leading ten covering 9% to 9.5%. Sequencing used PBMCs. The receptors here all came from a young man in good health and CMV-seropositive.

In this sample, this clone turned up a few times. This rearrangement joins TRBV6-5 to TRBJ2-1; D might be TRBD2 (5 bases). V lost 2 bases to trimming and J lost 6 bases, with 11 bases between them. Germline V gene sequence: CDR1 MNHEY, CDR2 SVGAGI. The length of the CDR3 is 14 residues. CDR3 bases: TGTGCCAGCAGTTACAATGGGAGAGGCAATGAGCAGTTCTTC. This encodes CASSYNGRGNEQFF.

The chain links TRBV5-1 to TRBJ2-5; possibly TRBD1 for D (6 bases). The CDR3 runs to 16 residues. Germline lookup yields CDR1 SGHRS and CDR2 YFSETQ. V gave up 0 bases and J gave up 5 bases, with 17 bases separating them. In DNA, the CDR3 is TGCGCCAGCAGCTTGGATCGGGACACGGGCCGTGAGACCCAGTACTTC. This sequence encodes CASSLDRDTGRETQYF.

The V gene is TRBV6-5, the J gene TRBJ2-2; 7 bases align to TRBD1. V trimming: 8 bases; J trimming: 6 bases; junction bases outside the gene matches: 9. This CDR3 has 14 amino acids. Germline-derived CDR1 and CDR2 are MNHEY and SVGAGI. In nucleotides, the CDR3 is TGTGCCAGCCGTTTACAGGGGTTGTCCGGGGAGCTGTTTTTT. This encodes CASRLQGLSGELFF.

The V gene is TRBV5-4, the J gene TRBJ2-5; D perhaps matches TRBD1 (6 bases). CDR1 is SGHNT, CDR2 YYREEE, per germline (reference sequence). CDR3 length equals 17 residues. Trimming took off 2 bases at V and 0 bases at J, with 17 bases between the two ends. The CDR3 here is CASSFSGPDRHQETQYF. The DNA for the CDR3 is TGTGCCAGCAGCTTTTCCGGACCTGACAGGCACCAAGAGACCCAGTACTTC.

The genes are TRBV5-4 and TRBJ2-1; 11 bases align to TRBD2. CDR1 and CDR2 (germline): SGHNT, YYREEE (reference sequence). The V gene end was trimmed by 4 bases and the J gene end by 8 bases; junction bases not matched to a gene: 8. This CDR3 region has 15 residues. The CDR3: CASSILAGDMDEQFF. Written as DNA, the CDR3 is TGTGCCAGCAGCATACTAGCGGGGGATATGGATGAGCAGTTCTTC.

The chain combines TRBV6-4 with TRBJ1-4, with 7 bases that match TRBD1. CDR1 and CDR2 (germline): MRHNA, SNTAGT. The CDR3 loop spans 13 amino acids. The V gene end was trimmed by 2 bases and the J gene end by 13 bases; junction bases not matched to a gene: 7. The CDR3 here is CASSDGVGTALFF. The CDR3 DNA follows: TGTGCCAGCAGTGACGGGGTCGGGACAGCACTGTTTTTT.

The chain has TRBV15 and TRBJ2-5; maybe TRBD1 (5 bases). The J call could be wrong; TRBJ2-7 is a better fit for the DNA end. Germline V gives CDR1 LNHNV, CDR2 YYDKDF (reference sequence). The length of the CDR3 is 15 residues. This CDR3 is CATSRDKGFQNEQYF. For the CDR3, the DNA is TGTGCCACCAGCAGAGATAAGGGGTTCCAGAACGAGCAGTACTTC.

This chain connects TRBV7-9 to TRBJ2-5; 8 bases agree with TRBD1. V lost 6 bases and J lost 2; bases outside the gene matches: 8. The CDR3 consists of 15 residues. Germline CDR1 reads SEHNR; CDR2 reads FQNEAQ (reference sequence). The CDR3 loop is CASSLGQGPQETQYF. Written as DNA, the CDR3 is TGTGCCAGCAGTCTAGGACAGGGTCCTCAAGAGACCCAGTACTTC.